A single sample gave rise to the 17 T cell receptor beta chains below, sequenced in a study of blood T cell repertoires in COVID-19. The assay was immunoSEQ multiplex PCR, and TCRdb's table has in-frame clones only and misses some. The table shows approximately 380,000 clones, with roughly 85% occurring only once. Sequencing input: peripheral blood. These receptors all stem from a woman aged 18-29 years with acute or convalescent COVID-19.

In DNA, the CDR3 is TGTGCCAGTAGTATAGCCGGACAGGGGAGTAATTCACCCCTCCACTTT. Its translation is CASSIAGQGSNSPLHF. The chain is built from TRBV19 and TRBJ1-6; 9 bases line up with TRBD1. CDR1 and CDR2 from the germline V gene are LNHDA and SQIVND (reference sequence). This CDR3 is built from 16 residues. Unmatched junction bases numbered 4, after V lost 1 base and J lost 6 bases.

Here the CDR3 DNA reads TGCGGACTAATACGGGGGGCGAATGAGCAGTTCTTC. This encodes CGLIRGANEQFF. The chain joins TRBV29-1 to TRBJ2-1, with D possibly matching TRBD2 (7 bases). Germline V lookup: CDR1 SQVTM, CDR2 ANQGSEA. The CDR3 covers 12 residues.

This sequence joins TRBV27 and TRBJ2-2; D gene uncertain. Germline assignment: CDR1 MNHEY and CDR2 SMNVEV (reference sequence). CDR3 length equals 15 residues. V dropped 3 bases and J dropped 2 bases, with 10 bases sitting between them. In DNA, the CDR3 is TGTGCCAGCAGTTTGGAGCTAACCAACACCGGGGAGCTGTTTTTT. The encoded protein is CASSLELTNTGELFF.

The table lists this clone with many counts. In nucleotides, the CDR3 is TGTGCCAGCAGACCGCAGGGCTCTGGAAACACCATATATTTT. Translated, it gives CASRPQGSGNTIYF. This chain connects TRBV7-9 to TRBJ1-3; TRBD1 is a possible D gene (5 bases). V was pared by 6 bases and J by 0 bases, with 9 bases between. This CDR3 comprises 14 residues. CDR1 is SEHNR, CDR2 FQNEAQ, per germline (reference sequence). The whole variable domain, remainder taken from reference TRBV7-9 and TRBJ1-3, is DTGVSQNPRHKITKRGQNVTFRCDPISEHNRLYWYRQTLGQGPEFLTYFQNEAQLEKSRLLSDRFSAERPKGSFSTLEIQRTEQGDSAMYLCASRPQGSGNTIYFGEGSWLTVV.

This clone has only a few counts. The chain recombines TRBV6-4 with TRBJ1-2; the D gene is possibly TRBD1 (5 bases). Trimming pared 5 bases from V and 7 bases from J, leaving 11 bases between. Germline CDR1 MRHNA, CDR2 SNTAGT. CDR3 length equals 12 residues. Here the CDR3 reads CASSQGAGGYTF. CDR3 coding DNA: TGTGCCAGCAGTCAAGGGGCCGGTGGCTACACCTTC.

The gene calls are TRBV12-3 or TRBV12-4 and TRBJ1-2, with D perhaps matching TRBD1 (5 bases). This CDR3 is 13 amino acids long. With 7 bases removed from V and 6 bases from J, the gap between germline ends came to 15 bases. This CDR3 reads CASTIREGNGYTF. Written as DNA, the CDR3 is TGTGCCAGCACCATCAGGGAGGGGAATGGCTACACCTTC.

The rearrangement uses TRBV13 and TRBJ2-7; 7 bases fit TRBD2. The germline V gene encodes CDR1 PRHDT and CDR2 FYEKMQ (reference sequence). The CDR3 has 13 amino acids. V shed 3 bases, J shed 3 bases, and the junction held 2 bases outside the gene matches. The CDR3 protein is CASSFGGSYEQYF. CDR3 nucleotide sequence: TGTGCCAGCAGCTTCGGGGGGAGCTACGAGCAGTACTTC.

This sequence joins TRBV9 and TRBJ1-1, with TRBD1 matching over 7 bases. The length of the CDR3 is 16 residues. CDR1 is SGDLS and CDR2 is YYNGEE in the germline V gene. V shed 3 bases, J shed 0 bases, and the junction held 8 bases outside the gene matches. The DNA for the CDR3 is TGTGCCAGCAGCGGACGGGACAGCAGCATGAACACTGAAGCTTTCTTT. Amino acid sequence: CASSGRDSSMNTEAFF.

The rearrangement uses TRBV19 and TRBJ2-7; a possible D gene is TRBD1 (5 bases). CDR3 length: 14 residues. The V gene lost 3 bases and the J gene lost 5 bases, with 14 bases spanning the gap. Looked up from germline, CDR1 is LNHDA and CDR2 is SQIVND (reference sequence). In DNA form, the CDR3 reads TGTGCCAGTAGTATCCTCGGCCTAGGGGACGAGCAGTACTTC. Translation: CASSILGLGDEQYF.

There are a few counts of this clone. This rearrangement joins TRBV10-1 to TRBJ1-4; no firm D call. Germline V lookup: CDR1 WNHNN, CDR2 SYGVQD (reference sequence). This CDR3 comprises 14 residues. Deletions cut 3 bases from V and 7 bases from J, with 12 bases between. CDR3 sequence reads: CASSDELGGEKLFF. In DNA form, the CDR3 reads TGCGCCAGCAGTGATGAGTTAGGAGGTGAAAAACTGTTTTTT.

This chain links TRBV24-1 with TRBJ2-3; D might be TRBD1 (6 bases). CDR1 is KGHDR and CDR2 is SFDVKD in the germline V gene. Between the trimmed V and J ends, which lost 0 bases and 0 bases, there was a span of 15 bases. This CDR3 has 18 amino acids. The CDR3 sequence is CATSDLGDTLTSTDTQYF. The CDR3 coding sequence is TGTGCCACCAGTGATTTGGGGGACACCCTGACTAGCACAGATACGCAGTATTTT.

V gene TRBV28 combines with J gene TRBJ1-2; TRBD1 aligns across 7 bases. This CDR3 spans 12 amino acids. The germline gives CDR1 MDHEN, CDR2 SYDVKM. J lost 5 bases, V lost 6 bases, and 3 bases had no gene match. The DNA for the CDR3 is TGTGCCAGCAGCGCGACAGGGTATGGCTACACCTTC. The encoded protein is CASSATGYGYTF.

The chain's CDR3 is CASSSGQGETQYF. The DNA of the CDR3 is TGTGCCAGCAGCTCCGGACAGGGCGAGACCCAGTACTTC. The V and J genes are TRBV7-3 and TRBJ2-5; 8 bases map to TRBD1. This CDR3 region has 13 residues. J gave up 5 bases and V 4 bases, and 3 bases lay outside the gene matches. Germline CDR1 is SGHTA and CDR2 is FQGTGA.

V is TRBV5-8 and J is TRBJ2-7, with D possibly TRBD1 on 6 matching bases. Deletions cut 2 bases from V and 2 bases from J, with 11 bases between. Germline assignment: CDR1 SGHTS and CDR2 YDEGEE. This CDR3 is built from 14 residues. The CDR3 spells CASSFGQLTYEQYF. CDR3 bases: TGTGCCAGCAGCTTCGGACAGCTAACCTACGAGCAGTACTTC.

The genes are TRBV12-5 and TRBJ1-2; 7 positions agree with TRBD1. The V and J ends lost 5 bases and 3 bases, in that order; junction bases with no gene match: 6. CDR3 length equals 14 residues. CDR1 is LGHNT, CDR2 FRNRAP, per germline. Written as DNA, the CDR3 is TGTGCTAGTGGTAAGGGGGCGCGGGACTATGGCTACACCTTC. It codes for CASGKGARDYGYTF.

This chain connects TRBV5-1 to TRBJ1-2, with 9 bases aligning to TRBD1. The length of the CDR3 is 17 residues. The V gene end was trimmed by 3 bases and the J gene end by 2 bases; junction bases not matched to a gene: 11. CDR1 and CDR2 from the germline V gene are SGHRS and YFSETQ. The CDR3 is CASSSGQGGSRNYGYTF. CDR3 nucleotides: TGCGCCAGCAGCTCGGGACAGGGCGGATCGCGGAACTATGGCTACACCTTC.

The CDR3 protein is CASSVDYTSSYEQYF. The CDR3 nucleotides read TGTGCCAGCAGCGTAGATTACACTAGCTCCTACGAGCAGTACTTC. V and J are TRBV9 and TRBJ2-7, with D possibly being TRBD2 (5 bases). V gave up 0 bases and J gave up 0 bases, with 10 bases separating them. From germline, CDR1 is SGDLS and CDR2 YYNGEE. CDR3 length: 15 residues.